The 29 T cell receptor beta chains in this list originate from one sample, sequenced in a study of CD8+ T cells in alopecia areata. It was cDNA, reverse transcribed from extracted RNA, that served as the sequencing template. Profiling relied on immunoSEQ multiplex PCR, and the TCRdb table lists in-frame clones only, not all of them. The repertoire holds 110,000 to 150,000 clones, with less than 65% as singletons. Input material: CD8+ T cells sorted from blood. The source of these receptors is a human donor in good health.

The rearrangement joins TRBV4-1 to TRBJ1-3; D is uncertain. Per germline, CDR1 MGHRA and CDR2 YSYEKL. This CDR3 region has 15 residues. V was cut by 1 base and J by 2 bases, with 9 bases left in between. CDR3 in DNA: TGCGCCAGCAGCCAAGGAACTGGGACTGGAAACACCATATATTTT. Translation gives CASSQGTGTGNTIYF.

The gene calls are TRBV7-6 and TRBJ2-7, with 9 bases fitting TRBD1. Unmatched junction bases numbered 4, after V lost 0 bases and J lost 1 base. CDR3 size: 16 residues. The germline V gene has CDR1 SGHVS and CDR2 FNYEAQ. The CDR3 DNA reads as TGTGCCAGCAGCTTAGCGCCGGGACAGGGATCCTACGAGCAGTACTTC. Its protein product is CASSLAPGQGSYEQYF.

The CDR3 coding sequence is TGCATCGGGGGCGCAGGGGGGACTGAAGCTTTCTTT. Amino acids: CIGGAGGTEAFF. The chain links TRBV29-1 to TRBJ1-1; TRBD1 matches 7 bases. Germline CDR1 and CDR2: SQVTM and ANQGSEA. There are 12 residues in the CDR3. The whole variable domain, filled in from reference TRBV29-1 and TRBJ1-1, reads SAVISQKPSRDICQRGTSLTIQCQVDSQVTMMFWYRQQPGQSLTLIATANQGSEATYESGFVIDKFPISRPNLTFSTLTVSNMSPEDSSIYLCIGGAGGTEAFFGQGTRLTVV.

The rearrangement uses TRBV30 and TRBJ1-2; 8 nucleotides agree with TRBD1. This CDR3 region has 13 residues. Germline V gives CDR1 GTSNPN, CDR2 SVGIG (reference sequence). The ends lost 3 bases at V and 8 bases at J; junction bases unmatched: 8. CDR3 amino acids: CAWRDDRGEGYTF. DNA of the CDR3: TGTGCCTGGAGGGATGACAGGGGTGAAGGCTACACCTTC.

The chain carries TRBV6-5 and TRBJ2-1; 9 bases align to TRBD2. With 4 bases clipped from V and 8 bases from J, the junction kept 6 bases outside the gene matches. The germline gives CDR1 MNHEY, CDR2 SVGAGI. The CDR3 contains 14 residues. The chain's CDR3 is CASSSQGLAYEQFF. Here the CDR3 DNA reads TGTGCCAGCAGTTCCCAGGGACTAGCCTATGAGCAGTTCTTC.

This clone turned up a few times. DNA of the CDR3: TGTGCCAGCAGTGAGGTGGCGGGACGTTCCTACGAGCAGTACTTC. This sequence encodes CASSEVAGRSYEQYF. The chain links TRBV2 to TRBJ2-7; a possible D gene is TRBD2 (6 bases). Trimming took off 3 bases at V and 1 base at J, with 13 bases between the two ends. The germline CDR1 and CDR2 sequences are SNHLY and FYNNEI. CDR3 length: 15 residues.

The CDR3 reads CASSHQEGGPDEQFF. For the CDR3, the DNA is TGTGCCAGCAGCCACCAAGAGGGAGGGCCCGATGAGCAGTTCTTC. The chain employs TRBV6-1 and TRBJ2-1; 7 nucleotides align to TRBD2. CDR1 MNHNS and CDR2 SASEGT come from the germline V gene. Trimming took 6 bases from V and 8 from J; bases not matched to a gene: 13. The CDR3 has 15 amino acids.

The chain recombines TRBV29-1 with TRBJ2-1; D is uncertain. From germline, CDR1 is SQVTM and CDR2 ANQGSEA. Trimming removed 3 bases from V and 0 bases from J, with 9 bases in between. This CDR3 spans 14 amino acids. DNA for the CDR3: TGCAGCGTTGATGGGCAGCACTCCTACAATGAGCAGTTCTTC. Its protein product is CSVDGQHSYNEQFF.

DNA for the CDR3: TGTGCCAGCAGTTTTTCGGGGATAAACAATGAGCAGTTCTTC. Translated: CASSFSGINNEQFF. The J gene is TRBJ2-1, the V gene TRBV28; the D gene is possibly TRBD2 (5 bases). The CDR3 extends over 14 amino acids. V gave up 3 bases and J gave up 5 bases, with 11 bases separating them. Germline CDR1 reads MDHEN; CDR2 reads SYDVKM.

This clone was seen just once. This chain links TRBV9 with TRBJ2-3; D may correspond to TRBD1 or TRBD2 (5 bases each). Trimming pared 3 bases from V and 1 base from J, leaving 12 bases between. Per the germline V gene, CDR1 is SGDLS and CDR2 is YYNGEE. The CDR3 covers 15 residues. In DNA, the CDR3 is TGTGCCAGCAGCGCGCAGGGACGGGGCACAGATACGCAGTATTTT. Protein product: CASSAQGRGTDTQYF.

The V gene is TRBV29-1, the J gene TRBJ2-1; possibly TRBD1 for D (6 bases). The CDR3 consists of 15 residues. The V end lost 7 bases, the J end lost 4 bases, and 20 bases lay between the germline ends. Germline CDR1 reads SQVTM; CDR2 reads ANQGSEA. The CDR3 region has the DNA TGCAGCGCCGCTGGGGGCCCCGGCGAGTACAATGAGCAGTTCTTC. Protein: CSAAGGPGEYNEQFF.

This chain links TRBV5-1 with TRBJ2-3; D is perhaps TRBD2 (6 bases). This CDR3 region has 15 residues. Between the trimmed V and J ends, which lost 1 base and 1 base, there was a span of 10 bases. Germline loops: CDR1 SGHRS, CDR2 YFSETQ. CDR3 region: CASSLTGAGTDTQYF. The CDR3 nucleotides are TGCGCCAGCAGCTTGACGGGAGCGGGCACAGATACGCAGTATTTT.

The chain uses TRBV7-9 and TRBJ2-1; 7 bases agree with TRBD2. Losses at the gene ends were 1 base for V and 5 bases for J; bases not matched to a gene: 5. The CDR3 covers 15 residues. From germline, CDR1 is SEHNR and CDR2 FQNEAQ (reference sequence). The CDR3 reads CASSLERDPHNEQFF. DNA of the CDR3: TGTGCCAGCAGCTTAGAGCGGGACCCCCACAATGAGCAGTTCTTC.

The chain is built from TRBV25-1 and TRBJ2-7; no definite D call. Trimming removed 3 bases at V and 0 bases at J, with 9 bases between. This CDR3 is built from 14 residues. The germline gives CDR1 MGHDK, CDR2 SYGVNS. CDR3 amino acids: CASSDLRSSYEQYF. DNA of the CDR3: TGTGCCAGCAGTGACCTTAGGAGCTCCTACGAGCAGTACTTC.

Here the CDR3 DNA reads TGCGCCAGCAGCTCGACAGGCGGGGGCTACACCTTC. Its translation is CASSSTGGGYTF. The genes are TRBV5-1 and TRBJ1-2; TRBD1 might be the D (6 bases). Germline CDR1 is SGHRS and CDR2 is YFSETQ. This CDR3 contains 12 residues. Trimming pared 3 bases from V and 8 bases from J, leaving 11 bases between.

This clone was detected once. The CDR3 DNA reads as TGCGCCAGCAGCCTGAAAAACCCCCAGGGAACGTACCAAGAGACCCAGTACTTC. Translation: CASSLKNPQGTYQETQYF. The chain joins TRBV4-1 to TRBJ2-5; TRBD1 might be the D (5 bases). This CDR3 contains 18 residues. Germline-derived CDR1 and CDR2 are MGHRA and YSYEKL. The ends were cut back, 4 bases at V and 0 bases at J, with 21 bases in the middle.

The V and J genes are TRBV7-9 and TRBJ1-2; 8 bases agree with TRBD1. CDR3 length: 13 residues. The germline CDR1 and CDR2 sequences are SEHNR and FQNEAQ (reference sequence). V was clipped by 5 bases and J by 6 bases; unmatched bases: 5. CDR3 loop: CASSGPGQDGYTF. The CDR3 DNA follows: TGTGCCAGCAGCGGGCCGGGACAGGATGGCTACACCTTC.

In this sample, this clone turned up a few times. This chain uses TRBV29-1 with TRBJ2-7, with D uncertain. V lost 4 bases and J lost 2, with 9 bases in between. From germline, CDR1 is SQVTM and CDR2 ANQGSEA. The CDR3 totals 12 residues. CDR3 residues: CSVGISTYEQYF. The CDR3 nucleotides are TGCAGCGTTGGTATCAGTACCTACGAGCAGTACTTC.

This chain uses TRBV4-1 with TRBJ2-2; 9 bases are shared with TRBD2. Germline V lookup: CDR1 MGHRA, CDR2 YSYEKL. CDR3 size: 18 residues. The trim removed 0 bases at V and 1 base at J, leaving 6 bases unmatched. The chain's CDR3 is CASSQDLAGHMNTGELFF. The CDR3 region has the DNA TGCGCCAGCAGCCAAGATCTAGCGGGACATATGAACACCGGGGAGCTGTTTTTT.

The chain links TRBV28 to TRBJ2-2; no firm D call. Per the germline V gene, CDR1 is MDHEN and CDR2 is SYDVKM. This CDR3 contains 17 residues. Trimming shortened V by 6 bases and J by 3 bases, and 20 bases separated the two germline ends. The CDR3 sequence: CASSTFHGRKDTGELFF. For the CDR3, the DNA is TGTGCCAGCAGCACTTTTCACGGACGAAAGGACACCGGGGAGCTGTTTTTT.

This chain joins TRBV27 and TRBJ2-7; tentative D call: TRBD1 (5 bases). With 2 bases removed from V and 0 bases from J, the gap between germline ends came to 8 bases. This CDR3 spans 14 amino acids. The germline gives CDR1 MNHEY, CDR2 SMNVEV (reference sequence). CDR3 bases: TGTGCCAGCAGTTTACCTGACAGCTCCTACGAGCAGTACTTC. Protein: CASSLPDSSYEQYF.

J is TRBJ2-1 and V is TRBV5-8; D remains unclear. The CDR3 contains 13 residues. CDR1 and CDR2 (germline): SGHTS, YDEGEE. The V and J ends lost 4 bases and 8 bases respectively, with 13 bases between them. CDR3 DNA sequence: TGTGCCAGCAGCGCACCCGACCATCATGAGCAGTTCTTC. Protein: CASSAPDHHEQFF.

This clone has only a few counts. The chain has TRBV25-1 and TRBJ2-1; the D gene is possibly TRBD2 (6 bases). V was shortened by 0 bases and J by 6 bases, with 9 bases between the two germline ends. The CDR3 is 14 amino acids. Per the germline V gene, CDR1 is MGHDK and CDR2 is SYGVNS. CDR3 sequence reads: CASSEYPAGNEQFF. In nucleotides, the CDR3 is TGTGCCAGCAGTGAATACCCAGCGGGCAATGAGCAGTTCTTC.

This clone was seen only a few times. The gene calls are TRBV7-9 and TRBJ1-1, with D unclear. This CDR3 region has 14 residues. With 3 bases removed from V and 4 bases from J, the gap between germline ends came to 12 bases. Germline V lookup: CDR1 SEHNR, CDR2 FQNEAQ (reference sequence). CDR3 sequence reads: CASSLPGAGTEAFF. The CDR3 DNA reads TGTGCCAGCAGCTTGCCGGGAGCGGGCACTGAAGCTTTCTTT.

The chain joins TRBV7-8 to TRBJ2-7, with TRBD2 matching over 8 bases. This CDR3 has 14 amino acids. V dropped 5 bases and J dropped 6; count of bases not matched to a gene: 9. CDR1 and CDR2 (germline): SGHVS, FQNEAQ. As DNA, the CDR3 is TGTGCCAGCAGCCCCGGGAGGCTAGCGGGCGAGCAGTACTTC. The encoded protein is CASSPGRLAGEQYF.

This clone was seen just once. The V and J genes are TRBV15 and TRBJ2-5; D is perhaps TRBD1 (5 bases). The end of the DNA aligns better with TRBJ2-7, so the J call may be wrong. The CDR3 is 12 residues long. The germline V gene encodes CDR1 LNHNV and CDR2 YYDKDF (reference sequence). The CDR3 spells CATSGASGEQYF. The CDR3 DNA is TGTGCCACCAGCGGGGCATCGGGCGAGCAGTACTTC.

This clone came up a few times. The V call is TRBV27, the J call TRBJ2-1; TRBD2 aligns across 9 bases. Germline V lookup: CDR1 MNHEY, CDR2 SMNVEV (reference sequence). CDR3 size: 16 residues. V lost 4 bases, J lost 1 base, and 5 bases stayed unmatched. This chain's CDR3 is CASSYLAGKSYNEQFF. The CDR3 nucleotides are TGTGCCAGCAGTTACCTAGCGGGGAAATCCTACAATGAGCAGTTCTTC.

The chain carries TRBV15 and TRBJ1-5; 9 nucleotides align to TRBD1. V dropped 4 bases and J dropped 0; count of bases not matched to a gene: 1. This CDR3 is 15 amino acids long. Germline CDR1 reads LNHNV; CDR2 reads YYDKDF (reference sequence). The CDR3 sequence is CATSTDRGSNQPQHF. In nucleotides, the CDR3 is TGTGCCACCAGCACGGACAGGGGTAGCAATCAGCCCCAGCATTTT. The variable domain in full, completed from reference TRBV15 and TRBJ1-5, reads DAMVIQNPRYQVTQFGKPVTLSCSQTLNHNVMYWYQQKSSQAPKLLFHYYDKDFNNEADTPDNFQSRRPNTSFCFLDIRSPGLGDTAMYLCATSTDRGSNQPQHFGDGTRLSIL.

The chain carries TRBV5-1 and TRBJ1-1, with D tentatively TRBD1 (6 bases). Germline CDR1 and CDR2: SGHRS and YFSETQ. The CDR3 spans 15 residues. V lost 6 bases and J 2 bases, leaving 17 bases between the germline ends. The CDR3 sequence: CASTDSAYPNTEAFF. The CDR3 DNA is TGCGCCAGCACGGACAGCGCCTACCCTAACACTGAAGCTTTCTTT. Based on the CDR3 plus reference TRBV5-1 and TRBJ1-1, the full variable domain is KAGVTQTPRYLIKTRGQQVTLSCSPISGHRSVSWYQQTPGQGLQFLFEYFSETQRNKGNFPGRFSGRQFSNSRSEMNVSTLELGDSALYLCASTDSAYPNTEAFFGQGTRLTVV.